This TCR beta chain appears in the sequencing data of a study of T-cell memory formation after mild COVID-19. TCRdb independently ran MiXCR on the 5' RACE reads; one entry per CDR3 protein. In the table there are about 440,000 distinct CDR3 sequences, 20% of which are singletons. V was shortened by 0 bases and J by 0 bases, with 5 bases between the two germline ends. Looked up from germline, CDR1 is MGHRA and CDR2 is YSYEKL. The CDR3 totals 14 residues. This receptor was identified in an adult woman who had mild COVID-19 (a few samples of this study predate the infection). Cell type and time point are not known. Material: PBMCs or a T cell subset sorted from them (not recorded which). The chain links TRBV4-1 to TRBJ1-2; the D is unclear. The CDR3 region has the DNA TGCGCCAGCAGCCAAGACCCCACTAACTATGGCTACACCTTC. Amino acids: CASSQDPTNYGYTF.